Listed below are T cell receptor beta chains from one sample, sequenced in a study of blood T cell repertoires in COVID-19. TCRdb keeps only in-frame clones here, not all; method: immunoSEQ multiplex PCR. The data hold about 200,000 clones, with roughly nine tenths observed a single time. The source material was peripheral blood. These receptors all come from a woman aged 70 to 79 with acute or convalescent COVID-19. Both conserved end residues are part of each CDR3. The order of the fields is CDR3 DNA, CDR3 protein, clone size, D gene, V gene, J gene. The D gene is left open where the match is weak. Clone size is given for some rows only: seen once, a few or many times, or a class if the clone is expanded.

CDR3 DNA: TGTGCCAGCAGCTCGACAGGGAAAGGCACTGAAGCTTTCTTT
CDR3 protein: CASSSTGKGTEAFF
clone size: NA
D gene: TRBD1
V gene: TRBV7-9
J gene: TRBJ1-1

CDR3 DNA: TGTGCCAGCTCCTTGGGAGGAGTTTATACGCAGTATTTT
CDR3 protein: CASSLGGVYTQYF
clone size: few
D gene: NA
V gene: TRBV27
J gene: TRBJ2-3

CDR3 DNA: TGTGCCAGCAGTCGACAAGCGGGAATGTACAATGAGCAGTTCTTC
CDR3 protein: CASSRQAGMYNEQFF
clone size: NA
D gene: TRBD2
V gene: TRBV27
J gene: TRBJ2-1

CDR3 DNA: TGTGCCAGCAGCCCACAGGGAATAGCTAACTATGGCTACACCTTC
CDR3 protein: CASSPQGIANYGYTF
clone size: NA
D gene: NA
V gene: TRBV7-9
J gene: TRBJ1-2

CDR3 DNA: TGCGCCAGCAGCTTTAGCGGGAGAGACGGAGAGACCCAGTACTTC
CDR3 protein: CASSFSGRDGETQYF
clone size: NA
D gene: TRBD2
V gene: TRBV5-1
J gene: TRBJ2-5

CDR3 DNA: TGTGCCAGCATGAGTCAGCGGGGCGGGAGCACTGAAGCTTTCTTT
CDR3 protein: CASMSQRGGSTEAFF
clone size: NA
D gene: NA
V gene: TRBV6-5
J gene: TRBJ1-1

CDR3 DNA: TGTGCCACCAGCGGACAGAACTTAAACTATGGCTACACCTTC
CDR3 protein: CATSGQNLNYGYTF
clone size: NA
D gene: NA
V gene: TRBV15
J gene: TRBJ1-2

CDR3 DNA: TGTGCCAGTACCTCGGGACAGGGGGTTGCACCCCTCCACTTT
CDR3 protein: CASTSGQGVAPLHF
clone size: NA
D gene: TRBD1
V gene: TRBV6-5
J gene: TRBJ1-6

CDR3 DNA: TGTGCCAGCAGACCACAGGAGAGTAGTCAGTACTTC
CDR3 protein: CASRPQESSQYF
clone size: NA
D gene: NA
V gene: TRBV6-5
J gene: TRBJ2-7

CDR3 DNA: TGTGCCAGCAGCCAAGTACAGGTCCCCCCCGGGAATTCACCCCTCCACTTT
CDR3 protein: CASSQVQVPPGNSPLHF
clone size: NA
D gene: NA
V gene: TRBV3-1/TRBV3-2
J gene: TRBJ1-6

CDR3 DNA: TGTGCCAGCAGTTCAGCGGGACGTTGGAATGAGCAGTTCTTC
CDR3 protein: CASSSAGRWNEQFF
clone size: NA
D gene: TRBD2
V gene: TRBV6-2/TRBV6-3
J gene: TRBJ2-1

CDR3 DNA: TGTGCCAGCAACCTGAGCGGGAGGGGTACAGATACGCAGTATTTT
CDR3 protein: CASNLSGRGTDTQYF
clone size: NA
D gene: TRBD2
V gene: TRBV6-6
J gene: TRBJ2-3

CDR3 DNA: TGTGCCAGCAGCCGCACACAGGGCGGATGGCAGCCCCAGCATTTT
CDR3 protein: CASSRTQGGWQPQHF
clone size: once
D gene: NA
V gene: TRBV6-2/TRBV6-3
J gene: TRBJ1-5

CDR3 DNA: TGTGCCAGCAGCTATTCGGTAGATACGCAGTATTTT
CDR3 protein: CASSYSVDTQYF
clone size: NA
D gene: NA
V gene: TRBV5-5
J gene: TRBJ2-3

CDR3 DNA: TGTGCCAGCAGCATGACAGGGGAAGGATTCTATGGCTACACCTTC
CDR3 protein: CASSMTGEGFYGYTF
clone size: NA
D gene: TRBD1
V gene: TRBV6-5
J gene: TRBJ1-2

CDR3 DNA: TGTGCCAGCAGCTTTGGCGTGGGGAGTGAAGCTTTCTTT
CDR3 protein: CASSFGVGSEAFF
clone size: NA
D gene: NA
V gene: TRBV7-9
J gene: TRBJ1-1

CDR3 DNA: TGTGCCAGCATCCCCGGGACTAGCGAGCAAGAGACCCAGTACTTC
CDR3 protein: CASIPGTSEQETQYF
clone size: NA
D gene: NA
V gene: TRBV21-1
J gene: TRBJ2-5

CDR3 DNA: TGTGCTAGCAGCTTAGGGCTAGCGGGGGTCGATACGCAGTATTTT
CDR3 protein: CASSLGLAGVDTQYF
clone size: NA
D gene: TRBD2
V gene: TRBV7-7
J gene: TRBJ2-3

CDR3 DNA: TGTGCCAGCAGTCGGGACTTCACAGATACGCAGTATTTT
CDR3 protein: CASSRDFTDTQYF
clone size: NA
D gene: NA
V gene: TRBV2
J gene: TRBJ2-3

CDR3 DNA: TGTGCCAGCAGTTCATTGGAGTATGGCTACACCTTC
CDR3 protein: CASSSLEYGYTF
clone size: few
D gene: NA
V gene: TRBV6-2/TRBV6-3
J gene: TRBJ1-2

CDR3 DNA: TGTGCCAGCAGCCAAGAAAGGCGGGGGGACTACGAGCAGTACTTC
CDR3 protein: CASSQERRGDYEQYF
clone size: NA
D gene: TRBD2
V gene: TRBV3-1/TRBV3-2
J gene: TRBJ2-7

CDR3 DNA: TGTGCCAGCAGCCAACGGACAGGTGAAGCTTTCTTT
CDR3 protein: CASSQRTGEAFF
clone size: NA
D gene: TRBD1
V gene: TRBV3-1/TRBV3-2
J gene: TRBJ1-1

CDR3 DNA: TGTGCCACCAGCAGACGGACAGGGAGCTATGGCTACACCTTC
CDR3 protein: CATSRRTGSYGYTF
clone size: NA
D gene: TRBD1
V gene: TRBV15
J gene: TRBJ1-2

CDR3 DNA: TGTGCCAGCAGCAGCTTGTGGGGACAGGGTCCCTACGAGCAGTACTTC
CDR3 protein: CASSSLWGQGPYEQYF
clone size: once
D gene: TRBD1
V gene: TRBV5-6
J gene: TRBJ2-7

CDR3 DNA: TGTGCCAGCAGTTACCACCGACAAAGAGTGACTGAAGCTTTCTTT
CDR3 protein: CASSYHRQRVTEAFF
clone size: NA
D gene: NA
V gene: TRBV6-2/TRBV6-3
J gene: TRBJ1-1

CDR3 DNA: TGTGCCAGCTCACTCGAGAAGGGACAAGTGGATCAGCCCCAGCATTTT
CDR3 protein: CASSLEKGQVDQPQHF
clone size: NA
D gene: NA
V gene: TRBV18
J gene: TRBJ1-5

CDR3 DNA: TGTGCCAGCAGCTCGCGGGGGGGCAGGGAGACCCAGTACTTC
CDR3 protein: CASSSRGGRETQYF
clone size: NA
D gene: TRBD2
V gene: TRBV6-4
J gene: TRBJ2-5

CDR3 DNA: TGTGCCACCAGTGCCCCGGGGACAGGGGGCTCTCAGCCCCAGCATTTT
CDR3 protein: CATSAPGTGGSQPQHF
clone size: once
D gene: TRBD1
V gene: TRBV24-1
J gene: TRBJ1-5

CDR3 DNA: TGTGCCAGCAGCATCTGGGACAGGGTTTCGAACACCGGGGAGCTGTTTTTT
CDR3 protein: CASSIWDRVSNTGELFF
clone size: NA
D gene: TRBD1
V gene: TRBV9
J gene: TRBJ2-2

CDR3 DNA: TGTGCCAGCAGTTTTGGACAGAATAACGAGCAGTACTTC
CDR3 protein: CASSFGQNNEQYF
clone size: NA
D gene: NA
V gene: TRBV28
J gene: TRBJ2-7

CDR3 DNA: TGTGCCAGCAGTCCTTTAAATCTAGCCAAAAACATTCAGTACTTC
CDR3 protein: CASSPLNLAKNIQYF
clone size: NA
D gene: NA
V gene: TRBV28
J gene: TRBJ2-4

CDR3 DNA: TGTGCCAGCAGGGATCTCGGAATAGCTGATGGTACGCAGTATTTT
CDR3 protein: CASRDLGIADGTQYF
clone size: NA
D gene: NA
V gene: TRBV21-1
J gene: TRBJ2-3

CDR3 DNA: TGTGCCAGCTCACCAAGGAGTAGCGGGGGCTCCTACAATGAGCAGTTCTTC
CDR3 protein: CASSPRSSGGSYNEQFF
clone size: NA
D gene: TRBD2
V gene: TRBV18
J gene: TRBJ2-1

CDR3 DNA: TGTGCCAGCGCTACGGGTTGGGGGGCAGATACGCAGTATTTT
CDR3 protein: CASATGWGADTQYF
clone size: NA
D gene: NA
V gene: TRBV2
J gene: TRBJ2-3

CDR3 DNA: TGTGCCACCAGTGATCGACAGGGGCCCTCCTACGAGCAGTACTTC
CDR3 protein: CATSDRQGPSYEQYF
clone size: few
D gene: TRBD1
V gene: TRBV24-1
J gene: TRBJ2-7